The rows below give T cell receptor beta chains drawn from one sample of a study of blood T cell repertoires in COVID-19. The table came from immunoSEQ multiplex PCR; TCRdb's copy has only in-frame clones and leaves some out. The sample records approximately 330,000 clones, roughly 91% being singletons. Material for sequencing was PBMCs or T cells enriched from blood (not recorded which). The source of these receptors is a woman aged 30 to 39 who had recovered from COVID-19. Both conserved end residues are part of each CDR3. Each record gives: V gene, D gene, J gene, clone size, CDR3 protein, CDR3 DNA. The D gene is left open where the match is weak. The size entry is marked missing in some rows and otherwise reads once, few, many or a size class.

v_call: TRBV2
d_call: TRBD2
j_call: TRBJ2-4
clone_size: .
cdr3_aa: CASTRALAGEILAKNIQYF
cdr3_nt: TGTGCCAGCACCAGAGCGCTAGCGGGAGAAATACTAGCCAAAAACATTCAGTACTTC

v_call: TRBV6-5
d_call: .
j_call: TRBJ2-1
clone_size: .
cdr3_aa: CASSYGYTPRDEQFF
cdr3_nt: TGTGCCAGCAGTTACGGCTATACCCCCCGGGATGAGCAGTTCTTC

v_call: TRBV3-1/TRBV3-2
d_call: TRBD1
j_call: TRBJ1-6
clone_size: .
cdr3_aa: CASSQDRDRGEYNSPLHF
cdr3_nt: TGTGCCAGCAGCCAAGATAGGGACAGGGGCGAATATAATTCACCCCTCCACTTT

v_call: TRBV25-1
d_call: TRBD1
j_call: TRBJ1-5
clone_size: .
cdr3_aa: CATNHLPGQGHSNQPQHF
cdr3_nt: TGTGCCACTAACCATCTTCCGGGACAGGGCCATAGCAATCAGCCCCAGCATTTT

v_call: TRBV11-2
d_call: .
j_call: TRBJ2-3
clone_size: .
cdr3_aa: CASSNTFTDTQYF
cdr3_nt: TGTGCCAGCAGCAACACATTCACAGATACGCAGTATTTT

v_call: TRBV5-1
d_call: .
j_call: TRBJ2-7
clone_size: .
cdr3_aa: CASSLARVGGNEQYF
cdr3_nt: TGCGCCAGCAGCTTGGCCCGGGTGGGTGGTAACGAGCAGTACTTC

v_call: TRBV7-8
d_call: TRBD1
j_call: TRBJ1-4
clone_size: .
cdr3_aa: CASSLLVGGHEKLFF
cdr3_nt: TGTGCCAGCAGCTTATTAGTAGGGGGCCATGAAAAACTGTTTTTT

v_call: TRBV4-1
d_call: TRBD2
j_call: TRBJ2-1
clone_size: .
cdr3_aa: CASSQDRTGGRRWNEQFF
cdr3_nt: TGCGCCAGCAGCCAAGATAGGACGGGAGGCCGGCGGTGGAATGAGCAGTTCTTC

v_call: TRBV14
d_call: TRBD1
j_call: TRBJ1-2
clone_size: .
cdr3_aa: CASSDGTGGYGYTF
cdr3_nt: TGTGCCAGCAGCGACGGGACAGGGGGCTATGGCTACACCTTC

v_call: TRBV18
d_call: TRBD1
j_call: TRBJ1-6
clone_size: .
cdr3_aa: CASSTGGYSPLHF
cdr3_nt: TGTGCCAGCTCGACAGGGGGGTATTCACCCCTCCACTTT

v_call: TRBV6-5
d_call: .
j_call: TRBJ2-3
clone_size: .
cdr3_aa: CASRTSGTDTQYF
cdr3_nt: TGTGCCAGCAGAACTAGTGGCACAGATACGCAGTATTTT

v_call: TRBV4-1
d_call: .
j_call: TRBJ2-7
clone_size: .
cdr3_aa: CASSQKQSSYEQYF
cdr3_nt: TGCGCCAGCAGCCAAAAACAGAGCTCCTACGAGCAGTACTTC

v_call: TRBV28
d_call: .
j_call: TRBJ1-2
clone_size: .
cdr3_aa: CASSLYGGNYGYTF
cdr3_nt: TGTGCCAGCAGTTTATACGGCGGTAACTATGGCTACACCTTC

v_call: TRBV25-1
d_call: TRBD1
j_call: TRBJ2-7
clone_size: few
cdr3_aa: CASSELGTGPYEQYF
cdr3_nt: TGTGCCAGCAGTGAATTAGGGACAGGGCCCTACGAGCAGTACTTC

v_call: TRBV2
d_call: TRBD2
j_call: TRBJ2-5
clone_size: .
cdr3_aa: CASSESGIAGPSAQYF
cdr3_nt: TGTGCCAGCAGTGAGTCGGGGATAGCGGGACCATCGGCCCAGTACTTC

v_call: TRBV19
d_call: .
j_call: TRBJ1-2
clone_size: .
cdr3_aa: CASGYQAGRSDGYTF
cdr3_nt: TGTGCCAGTGGTTACCAGGCGGGCAGGTCCGATGGCTACACCTTC

v_call: TRBV24-1
d_call: .
j_call: TRBJ2-1
clone_size: once
cdr3_aa: CATSDRGTNNEQFF
cdr3_nt: TGTGCCACCAGTGATAGGGGGACGAACAATGAGCAGTTCTTC

v_call: TRBV10-1
d_call: .
j_call: TRBJ1-2
clone_size: .
cdr3_aa: CASSGAGSGYTF
cdr3_nt: TGCGCCAGCAGTGGTGCAGGCTCTGGCTACACCTTC

v_call: TRBV7-8
d_call: .
j_call: TRBJ2-3
clone_size: .
cdr3_aa: CASSLGATDTQYF
cdr3_nt: TGTGCCAGCAGCTTGGGCGCCACAGATACGCAGTATTTT

v_call: TRBV5-1
d_call: TRBD1
j_call: TRBJ2-7
clone_size: .
cdr3_aa: CASSLDWDRGSYEQYF
cdr3_nt: TGCGCCAGCAGCTTAGACTGGGACAGGGGCTCCTACGAGCAGTACTTC

v_call: TRBV11-2
d_call: .
j_call: TRBJ1-3
clone_size: .
cdr3_aa: CASSSPPAGDTIYF
cdr3_nt: TGTGCCAGCAGCTCCCCCCCGGCCGGGGACACCATATATTTT

v_call: TRBV12-3/TRBV12-4
d_call: .
j_call: TRBJ1-2
clone_size: .
cdr3_aa: CASSWTPGGGYTF
cdr3_nt: TGTGCCAGCAGTTGGACCCCGGGAGGGGGCTACACCTTC

v_call: TRBV4-2
d_call: .
j_call: TRBJ1-1
clone_size: .
cdr3_aa: CASSPVGEGVFTEAFF
cdr3_nt: TGTGCCAGCAGCCCAGTAGGAGAGGGGGTGTTCACTGAAGCTTTCTTT